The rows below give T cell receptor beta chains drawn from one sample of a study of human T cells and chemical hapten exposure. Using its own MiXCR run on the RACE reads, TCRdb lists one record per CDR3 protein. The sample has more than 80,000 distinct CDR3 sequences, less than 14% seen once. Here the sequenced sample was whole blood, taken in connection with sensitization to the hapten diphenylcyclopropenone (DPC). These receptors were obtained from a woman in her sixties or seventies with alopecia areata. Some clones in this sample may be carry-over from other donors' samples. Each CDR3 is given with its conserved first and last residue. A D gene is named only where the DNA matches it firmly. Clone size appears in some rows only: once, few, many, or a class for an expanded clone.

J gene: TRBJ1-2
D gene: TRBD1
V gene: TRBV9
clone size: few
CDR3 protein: CASSVEVGTGGYYGYTF
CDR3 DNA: TGTGCCAGCAGCGTAGAAGTTGGGACAGGGGGGTACTATGGCTACACCTTC

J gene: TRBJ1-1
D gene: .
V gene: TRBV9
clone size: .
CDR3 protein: CASSARDRVEAFF
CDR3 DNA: TGTGCCAGCAGCGCCAGGGATCGGGTTGAAGCTTTCTTT

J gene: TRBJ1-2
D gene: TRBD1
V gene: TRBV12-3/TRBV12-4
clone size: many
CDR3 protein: CASSEGGRVNYGYTF
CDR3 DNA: TGTGCCAGCAGTGAAGGGGGCAGGGTGAACTATGGCTACACCTTC

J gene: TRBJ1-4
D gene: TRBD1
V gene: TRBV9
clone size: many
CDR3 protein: CASSGGQGEKLFF
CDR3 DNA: TGTGCCAGCAGCGGGGGACAGGGAGAAAAACTGTTTTTT

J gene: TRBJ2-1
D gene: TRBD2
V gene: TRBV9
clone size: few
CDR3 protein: CASSVVAGGYNEQFF
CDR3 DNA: TGTGCCAGCAGCGTAGTCGCGGGGGGGTACAATGAGCAGTTCTTC

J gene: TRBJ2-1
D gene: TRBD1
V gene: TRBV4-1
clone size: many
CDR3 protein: CASSQGQGVRGEQFF
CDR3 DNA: TGCGCCAGCAGCCAGGGACAGGGGGTCAGGGGAGAGCAGTTCTTC

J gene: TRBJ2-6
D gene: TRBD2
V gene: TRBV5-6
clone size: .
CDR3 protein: CASSPGGRPSISGANVLTF
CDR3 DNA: TGTGCCAGCAGCCCCGGCGGGAGGCCCTCGATCTCTGGGGCCAACGTCCTGACTTTC

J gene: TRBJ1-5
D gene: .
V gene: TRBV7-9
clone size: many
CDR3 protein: CASSFGLGHQPQHF
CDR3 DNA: TGTGCCAGCAGCTTCGGTCTGGGGCATCAGCCCCAGCATTTT

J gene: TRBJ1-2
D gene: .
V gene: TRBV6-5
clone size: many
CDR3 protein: CASRQNLGGYTF
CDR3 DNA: TGTGCCAGCAGGCAGAACCTGGGGGGCTACACCTTC

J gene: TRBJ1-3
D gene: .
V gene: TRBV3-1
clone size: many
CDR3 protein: CASSQEGNRGNTIYF
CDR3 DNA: TGTGCCAGCAGCCAAGAGGGGAATAGAGGAAACACCATATATTTT

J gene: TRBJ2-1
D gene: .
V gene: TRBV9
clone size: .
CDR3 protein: CASSIDRARNEQFF
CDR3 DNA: TGTGCCAGCAGCATAGACCGAGCGAGGAATGAGCAGTTCTTC

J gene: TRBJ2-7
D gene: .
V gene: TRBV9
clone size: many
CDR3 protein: CASSVAGQLYEQYF
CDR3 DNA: TGTGCCAGCAGCGTAGCCGGACAGTTATACGAGCAGTACTTC

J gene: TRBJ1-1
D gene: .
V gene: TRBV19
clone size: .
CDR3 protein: CATNLRRDTEAFF
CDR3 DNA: TGTGCCACTAACTTGCGACGGGACACTGAAGCTTTCTTT

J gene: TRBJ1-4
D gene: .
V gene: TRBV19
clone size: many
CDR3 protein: CASSPLRATNEKLFF
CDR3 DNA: TGTGCCAGTAGCCCCCTCCGGGCAACTAATGAAAAACTGTTTTTT

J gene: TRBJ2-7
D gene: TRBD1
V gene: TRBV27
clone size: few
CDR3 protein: CASSPQGARFEQYF
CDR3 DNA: TGTGCCAGCAGTCCCCAGGGGGCGCGTTTCGAGCAGTACTTC

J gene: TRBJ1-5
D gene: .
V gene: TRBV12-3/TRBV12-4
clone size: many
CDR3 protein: CASSFHNQPQHF
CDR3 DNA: TGTGCCAGCAGTTTCCATAATCAGCCCCAGCATTTT

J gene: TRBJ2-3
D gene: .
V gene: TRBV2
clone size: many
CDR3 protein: CASSWRVGPDTQYF
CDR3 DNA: TGTGCCAGCAGTTGGAGGGTCGGCCCAGATACGCAGTATTTT

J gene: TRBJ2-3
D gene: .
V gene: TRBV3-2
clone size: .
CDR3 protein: CASSLRTADTQYF
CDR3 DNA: TGTGCCAGCAGCCTCCGGACGGCAGATACGCAGTATTTT

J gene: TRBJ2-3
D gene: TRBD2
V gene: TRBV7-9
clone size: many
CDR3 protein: CASSFTGTSGFTDTQYF
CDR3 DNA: TGTGCCAGCAGCTTTACCGGGACTAGCGGTTTCACAGATACGCAGTATTTT

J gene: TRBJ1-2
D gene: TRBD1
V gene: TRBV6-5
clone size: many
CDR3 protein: CASSPGGGSNYGYTF
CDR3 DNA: TGTGCCAGCAGCCCAGGGGGGGGTTCTAACTATGGCTACACCTTC

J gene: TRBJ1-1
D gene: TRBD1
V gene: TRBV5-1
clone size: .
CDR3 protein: CASSQGTGTMNTEAFF
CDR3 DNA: TGCGCCAGCAGCCAGGGGACAGGGACGATGAACACTGAAGCTTTCTTT

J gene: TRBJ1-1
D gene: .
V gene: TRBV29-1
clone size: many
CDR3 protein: CSFNEGDGTEAFF
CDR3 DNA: TGCAGCTTCAATGAGGGGGACGGCACTGAAGCTTTCTTT

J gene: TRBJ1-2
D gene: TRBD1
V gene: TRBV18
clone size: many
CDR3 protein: CASSPSLDRSYGYTF
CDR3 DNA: TGTGCCAGCTCACCTTCACTGGACAGGTCCTATGGCTACACCTTC

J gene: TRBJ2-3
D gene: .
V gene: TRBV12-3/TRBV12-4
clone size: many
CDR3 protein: CASRLGDGPDTQYF
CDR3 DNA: TGTGCCAGCAGACTGGGGGACGGGCCAGATACGCAGTATTTT

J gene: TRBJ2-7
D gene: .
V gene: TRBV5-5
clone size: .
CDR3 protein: CASSLVGDTLYEQYF
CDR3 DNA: TGTGCCAGCAGCTTGGTAGGGGACACTCTCTACGAGCAGTACTTC

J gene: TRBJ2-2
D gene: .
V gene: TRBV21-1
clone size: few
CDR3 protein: CASSKMGDANTGELFF
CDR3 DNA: TGTGCCAGCAGCAAAATGGGGGATGCGAACACCGGGGAGCTGTTTTTT